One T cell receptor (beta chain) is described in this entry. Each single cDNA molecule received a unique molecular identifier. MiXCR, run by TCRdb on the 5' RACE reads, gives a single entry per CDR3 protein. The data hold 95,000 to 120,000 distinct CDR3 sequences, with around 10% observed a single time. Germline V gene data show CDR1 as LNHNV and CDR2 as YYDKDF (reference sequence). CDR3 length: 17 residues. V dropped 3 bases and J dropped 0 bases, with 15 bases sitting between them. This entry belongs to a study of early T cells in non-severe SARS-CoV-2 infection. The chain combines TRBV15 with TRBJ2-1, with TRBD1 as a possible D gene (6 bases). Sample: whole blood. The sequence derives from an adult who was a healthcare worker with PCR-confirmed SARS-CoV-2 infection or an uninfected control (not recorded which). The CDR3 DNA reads TGTGCCACCAGCAGTTCACAGGGATTGAGCTCCTACAATGAGCAGTTCTTC. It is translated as CATSSSQGLSSYNEQFF.